These T cell receptor beta chains were read from a single sample in a study of T cell repertoires in cytomegalovirus infection. TCRdb called the reads again in MiXCR, with one record for every CDR3 protein. Of fewer than 550,000 distinct CDR3 sequences in the sample, roughly 10% were seen once. The sample comprised PBMCs. The receptors shown here come from a human donor in good health (CMV status not recorded). Some clones in this sample may be carry-over from other donors' samples. Both conserved end residues are part of each CDR3. Fields, in order: clone size, V gene, D gene, J gene, CDR3 protein, CDR3 DNA. D genes are given only for firm matches. Expanded clones are given a class, and other clones once, few, many or no size at all.

many	TRBV30	TRBD2	TRBJ2-1	CAWSLGTSGYNEQFF	TGTGCCTGGAGTCTAGGGACTAGCGGTTACAATGAGCAGTTCTTC
few	TRBV29-1	-	TRBJ1-1	CSVEGPLRRNTEAFF	TGCAGCGTCGAAGGACCCCTCCGTAGGAACACTGAAGCTTTCTTT
few	TRBV7-9	-	TRBJ2-3	CASSPGAGGDTQYF	TGTGCCAGCAGCCCAGGGGCGGGCGGCGATACGCAGTATTTT
many	TRBV5-5	-	TRBJ2-5	CASSLGLRFQETQYF	TGTGCCAGCAGCCTGGGACTCAGATTTCAAGAGACCCAGTACTTC
-	TRBV6-6	-	TRBJ1-5	CASSPDGRNQPQHF	TGTGCCAGCAGCCCAGACGGACGGAATCAGCCCCAGCATTTT
-	TRBV30	TRBD2	TRBJ2-7	CAWSVLAGDEQYF	TGTGCCTGGAGTGTACTAGCGGGAGACGAGCAGTACTTC
-	TRBV12-3/TRBV12-4	TRBD2	TRBJ2-3	CASSPNPGTSGKRDTQYF	TGTGCCAGCAGCCCTAACCCCGGGACTAGCGGGAAGAGAGATACGCAGTATTTT
few	TRBV28	TRBD1	TRBJ1-2	CAAEQGTYGYTF	TGTGCCGCAGAACAGGGGACCTATGGCTACACCTTC
-	TRBV20-1	TRBD2	TRBJ2-7	CSARRGLAKYEQYF	TGCAGTGCTAGAAGGGGACTAGCAAAATACGAGCAGTACTTC
many	TRBV19	-	TRBJ1-1	CASNPGTPGGNTEAFF	TGTGCCAGCAACCCTGGCACCCCCGGCGGGAACACTGAAGCTTTCTTT
many	TRBV6-1	-	TRBJ1-1	CASSLGGAFKAFF	TGTGCCAGCAGTTTAGGGGGGGCGTTCAAAGCTTTCTTT
many	TRBV9	TRBD2	TRBJ2-7	CASSVGAGGPYEQYF	TGTGCCAGCAGCGTAGGGGCGGGAGGGCCCTACGAGCAGTACTTC
many	TRBV12-3/TRBV12-4	-	TRBJ1-5	CASSPPGSNQPQHF	TGTGCCAGCAGTCCGCCGGGTAGCAATCAGCCCCAGCATTTT
few	TRBV15	-	TRBJ2-5	CATSRGLETQYF	TGTGCCACCAGCAGGGGGTTGGAGACCCAGTACTTC
-	TRBV5-1	-	TRBJ1-2	CASSDTHSNYGYTF	TGCGCCAGCAGCGACACACACTCTAACTATGGCTACACCTTC
few	TRBV13	-	TRBJ2-5	CASSLSPAETQYF	TGTGCCAGCAGCTTAAGTCCAGCAGAGACCCAGTACTTC
few	TRBV28	-	TRBJ1-1	CAAYRPLNTEAFF	TGTGCCGCCTACCGTCCTCTGAACACTGAAGCTTTCTTT
few	TRBV19	-	TRBJ2-7	CASSIGGRGSYEQYF	TGTGCCAGTAGTATAGGAGGCAGGGGATCGTACGAGCAGTACTTC
few	TRBV20-1	-	TRBJ2-1	CSVPRGMGQFF	TGCAGTGTTCCCCGGGGAATGGGGCAGTTCTTC
-	TRBV30	-	TRBJ2-6	CAERGSGANVLTF	TGTGCCGAAAGGGGCTCTGGGGCCAACGTCCTGACTTTC
-	TRBV7-9	TRBD2	TRBJ2-7	CASSPGTSAEQYF	TGTGCCAGCAGCCCGGGGACTAGTGCCGAGCAGTACTTC
-	TRBV20-1	TRBD1	TRBJ2-2	CSASLTGFGRADTGELFF	TGCAGTGCTAGCTTGACAGGGTTCGGGCGTGCGGACACCGGGGAGCTGTTTTTT
-	TRBV9	-	TRBJ2-2	CASSVEVVDTGELFF	TGTGCCAGCAGCGTAGAGGTAGTCGACACCGGGGAGCTGTTTTTT
few	TRBV12-5	-	TRBJ1-2	CASGSPGGIYGYTF	TGTGCTAGTGGTTCCCCGGGGGGTATCTATGGCTACACCTTC
few	TRBV24-1	-	TRBJ1-5	CATSDSYSNQPQHF	TGTGCCACCAGTGACTCTTATAGCAATCAGCCCCAGCATTTT
many	TRBV7-2	-	TRBJ1-2	CASSSAGGDYGYTF	TGTGCCAGCAGCTCTGCCGGCGGGGACTATGGCTACACCTTC
-	TRBV18	TRBD1	TRBJ1-1	CASSPPGQGGTEAFF	TGTGCCAGCTCACCACCGGGACAGGGTGGGACTGAAGCTTTCTTT
many	TRBV7-2	TRBD1	TRBJ2-1	CASSPRLGQGISSEQFF	TGTGCCAGCAGCCCCAGACTGGGACAGGGGATCTCTAGTGAGCAGTTCTTC
-	TRBV28	TRBD2	TRBJ2-7	CASSFGTSGSNEQYF	TGTGCCAGCAGTTTCGGGACTAGCGGGAGTAACGAGCAGTACTTC
many	TRBV7-2	-	TRBJ1-2	CASSLAGVGYTF	TGTGCCAGCAGCTTAGCGGGGGTTGGCTACACCTTC
-	TRBV20-1	-	TRBJ2-7	CSARDLGYSYEQYF	TGCAGTGCTAGAGATCTTGGCTACTCCTACGAGCAGTACTTC
many	TRBV11-2	-	TRBJ2-1	CASSFGRTTTNEQFF	TGTGCCAGCAGCTTTGGCAGGACGACGACCAATGAGCAGTTCTTC
many	TRBV27	-	TRBJ2-7	CASSLNRDPIYEQYF	TGTGCCAGCAGTCTCAATCGCGACCCTATCTACGAGCAGTACTTC
many	TRBV12-3/TRBV12-4	-	TRBJ2-6	CASSFRGSPSGANVLTF	TGTGCCAGCAGTTTCAGGGGATCTCCCTCTGGGGCCAACGTCCTGACTTTC
many	TRBV20-1	-	TRBJ1-1	CSARVFQRNTEAFF	TGCAGTGCTAGAGTTTTCCAGCGGAACACTGAAGCTTTCTTT
many	TRBV28	TRBD1	TRBJ1-5	CASRRQGAQPQHF	TGTGCCAGCAGGCGACAGGGAGCTCAGCCCCAGCATTTT
many	TRBV18	-	TRBJ1-1	CASSPPGSGTEAFF	TGTGCCAGCTCACCACCTGGAAGTGGCACTGAAGCTTTCTTT
few	TRBV20-1	-	TRBJ1-2	CSAPDYGYTF	TGCAGTGCCCCGGACTATGGCTACACCTTC
many	TRBV7-3	-	TRBJ1-1	CASSLRGQEAFF	TGTGCCAGCAGCTTACGAGGACAAGAAGCTTTCTTT
many	TRBV11-2	TRBD1	TRBJ1-6	CASSPLTGGNSPLHF	TGTGCCAGCAGCCCTCTCACAGGGGGAAATTCACCCCTCCACTTT
many	TRBV7-8	-	TRBJ2-1	CASTRGNNEQFF	TGTGCCAGCACAAGGGGAAACAATGAGCAGTTCTTC
many	TRBV20-1	TRBD2	TRBJ2-3	CSARDNQRGVLTDTQYF	TGCAGTGCTAGAGATAACCAGCGGGGGGTCCTCACAGATACGCAGTATTTT
many	TRBV11-3	-	TRBJ2-2	CASSLGQGDSNTGELFF	TGTGCCAGCAGCTTAGGCCAGGGGGACTCGAACACCGGGGAGCTGTTTTTT
few	TRBV28	TRBD1	TRBJ1-2	CASSRIGTAGTF	TGTGCCAGCAGTCGAATCGGGACAGCGGGCACCTTC
-	TRBV28	TRBD1	TRBJ2-7	CASSLWDRKYEQYF	TGTGCCAGCAGTTTATGGGACAGGAAGTACGAGCAGTACTTC